The rows below give T cell receptor beta chains drawn from one sample of a study of T-cell reconstitution after alpha-beta-depleted transplantation in children. A single record per CDR3 protein comes from TCRdb applying MiXCR to the PCR reads. Of about 980,000 distinct CDR3 sequences in the sample, about 26% were seen once. This material consisted of PBMCs, mostly from graft donor cells, taken 360 days after TCRalphabeta/CD19-depleted stem cell transplant. The receptors stem from a boy in the first two years of life who had a stem cell transplant for SCID, so the T cells may come from the graft donor. The CDR3 runs from the conserved cysteine through the conserved F or W. D genes are given only for firm matches. Not all rows give a size; the values are once, few, many and, for expanded clones, a class.

clone_size j_call d_call v_call cdr3_length cdr3_nt cdr3_aa
few TRBJ2-2 . TRBV7-9 16 TGTGCCAGCAGCCTTAGAGGATCCCTGAACACCGGGGAGCTGTTTTTT CASSLRGSLNTGELFF
few TRBJ1-1 TRBD1 TRBV29-1 13 TGCAGCGGAAAGGGGGCCAAGAACACTGAAGCTTTCTTT CSGKGAKNTEAFF
. TRBJ2-7 . TRBV21-1 12 TGTGGCTCTCCAGTGGGGCCCAACGAGCAGTACTTC CGSPVGPNEQYF
. TRBJ2-2 . TRBV10-3 17 TGTGCCATCAGTGTGTCAGTTGCGGGGACGAACACCGGGGAGCTGTTTTTT CAISVSVAGTNTGELFF
few TRBJ2-7 TRBD2 TRBV18 14 TGTGCCAGCTCACCGCCTCGACTAGCCCACGAGCAGTACTTC CASSPPRLAHEQYF
few TRBJ2-1 . TRBV7-8 15 TGTGCCAGCAGCTTAGAATTTTCGGCGAGCGGGGAGCAGTTCTTC CASSLEFSASGEQFF
. TRBJ1-4 . TRBV15 13 TGTGCCTCAAAGCGACGGTCAGGTGAAAAACTGTTTTTT CASKRRSGEKLFF
few TRBJ2-7 TRBD1 TRBV11-2 18 TGTGCCAGCAGCGACCCCTCCGCGGACAGGGGGAAGTCCTACGAGCAGTACTTC CASSDPSADRGKSYEQYF
few TRBJ2-7 . TRBV7-3 15 TGTGCCAGCAGCTTATTGTTAGTCGGGGGTTACGAGCAGTACTTC CASSLLLVGGYEQYF
. TRBJ2-7 . TRBV6-5 15 TGTGCCAGCAGATTAAGGCCCGACACGTCCTACGAGCAGTACTTC CASRLRPDTSYEQYF
few TRBJ1-6 TRBD1 TRBV5-6 15 TGTGCCAGCAGCTTCCTCTCAGGGGGAAATTCACCCCTCCACTTT CASSFLSGGNSPLHF
few TRBJ1-4 . TRBV7-9 15 TGTGCCAGCAGCCCCGCAGAGGGTGCGGTTGAAAAACTGTTTTTT CASSPAEGAVEKLFF
few TRBJ2-5 TRBD2 TRBV4-2 19 TGTGCCAGCAGCCAAGATCTCCGGGCGCGGGGGGCATGGCTGGAGACCCAGTACTTC CASSQDLRARGAWLETQYF
few TRBJ2-4 . TRBV27 10 TGTGCCAGTACAAAAAACATTCAGTACTTC CASTKNIQYF
. TRBJ2-7 TRBD1 TRBV5-1 15 TGCGCCAGCAGCTTGGATGGACAGGGGGCGCGCGAGCAGTACTTC CASSLDGQGAREQYF
. TRBJ1-6 . TRBV3-1 15 TGTGCCAGCAAAGCCAAGACAGGTTTAAGTCCACCCCTCCACTTT CASKAKTGLSPPLHF
few TRBJ2-5 TRBD1 TRBV4-2 15 TGTGCCAGCAGCCAAGGGACAGGAGTGGAAGAGACCCAGTACTTC CASSQGTGVEETQYF
many TRBJ2-5 . TRBV15 14 TGTGCCACCAGCAGAGGACTAGTCCAAGAGACCCAGTACTTC CATSRGLVQETQYF
few TRBJ2-5 TRBD2 TRBV9 15 TGTGCCAGCATCCGGACTAGCTCGGCGGTAGAGACCCAGTACTTC CASIRTSSAVETQYF
. TRBJ2-7 . TRBV5-1 17 TGCGCCAGCAGCTTGACTCCTCAGGGGAGGGATAGGTACGAGCAGTACTTC CASSLTPQGRDRYEQYF
. TRBJ2-5 . TRBV6-1 13 TGTGCCAGCAGCCAGAGTATCCAAGAGACCCAGTACTTC CASSQSIQETQYF
. TRBJ2-1 . TRBV12-3/TRBV12-4 12 TGTGCCAGCAGACCCTTTGGGTACGAGCAGTTCTTC CASRPFGYEQFF
. TRBJ1-5 . TRBV6-4 16 TGTGCCAGCAGTGACCCCAGGGGAATCGGCAATCAGCCCCAGCATTTT CASSDPRGIGNQPQHF
few TRBJ2-7 TRBD2 TRBV6-2/TRBV6-3 15 TGTGCCAGCAGTCCCCTTGGGACCCCGGGGGGCGAGCAGTACTTC CASSPLGTPGGEQYF
few TRBJ2-1 TRBD1 TRBV29-1 13 TGCAGCGCCGCCCCCGGACAGGCCAGTGAGCAGTTCTTC CSAAPGQASEQFF
. TRBJ1-1 . TRBV4-2 15 TGTGCCAGCAGCCAAAAACTCAGGGCGAACACTGAAGCTTTCTTT CASSQKLRANTEAFF
. TRBJ2-3 . TRBV20-1 15 TGCAGTGCCACTAATCCAGTACCCAGTACAGATACGCAGTATTTT CSATNPVPSTDTQYF
few TRBJ2-7 TRBD2 TRBV7-9 15 TGTGCCAGCAGCGCCGCTAGCGGGGATGCCTACGAGCAGTACTTC CASSAASGDAYEQYF
few TRBJ2-5 TRBD2 TRBV5-1 17 TGCGCCAGCAGCTCATTTATAGCTAGCGGGGCACAAGAGACCCAGTACTTC CASSSFIASGAQETQYF
. TRBJ1-4 . TRBV1 15 TGCACCAGCAGCCAATGGTTCCACGAGGCTGAAAAACTGTTTTTT CTSSQWFHEAEKLFF
. TRBJ1-2 . TRBV4-1 15 TGCGCCAGCAAACTAAGGCACAGCCCAAACTATGGCTACACCTTC CASKLRHSPNYGYTF
few TRBJ2-1 . TRBV6-2/TRBV6-3 20 TGTGCCAGCAGCCTGAACCGACTCCGAGTCCGACTAAGCTCCTACAATGAGCAGTTCTTC CASSLNRLRVRLSSYNEQFF
few TRBJ1-6 TRBD1 TRBV9 17 TGTGCCAGCAGCGTAGAGAGTTGGGGGACAGGGAATTCACCCCTCCACTTT CASSVESWGTGNSPLHF
. TRBJ2-2 TRBD2 TRBV4-2 15 TGTGCCAGCAGCCAAACGGGACTAAACACCGGGGAGCTGTTTTTT CASSQTGLNTGELFF
. TRBJ2-5 . TRBV28 15 TGTGCCAGCAGGCCTGGGGGCCCTAACCAAGAGACCCAGTACTTC CASRPGGPNQETQYF
. TRBJ1-5 . TRBV28 11 TGTGCCAGCAGTTTCAGGCAGCCCCAGCATTTT CASSFRQPQHF
few TRBJ2-1 TRBD2 TRBV6-1 18 TGTGCCAGCAGCTCATCTCCCCCCCTAGCGGGGGTTCGGGGTGAGCAGTTCTTC CASSSSPPLAGVRGEQFF
. TRBJ1-5 TRBD1 TRBV9 16 TGTGCCAGCAGCGTAGGGGCAGGGGGTGTCAATCAGCCCCAGCATTTT CASSVGAGGVNQPQHF
few TRBJ2-3 . TRBV27 15 TGTGCCAGTCGGCCACTAGCTTCCTACACAGATACGCAGTATTTT CASRPLASYTDTQYF
. TRBJ2-7 . TRBV7-2 15 TGTGCCAGCAGCTTATTCCAGGCGAGCTCCTACGAGCAGTACTTC CASSLFQASSYEQYF
. TRBJ1-4 . TRBV2 14 TGTGCCAGCATTAGAAGGCCGTTTAATGAAAAACTGTTTTTT CASIRRPFNEKLFF
. TRBJ1-1 . TRBV5-1 16 TGCGCCAGCAGCTTGTCGGGTCCCCCCTTGAACACTGAAGCTTTCTTT CASSLSGPPLNTEAFF
. TRBJ2-3 TRBD2 TRBV24-1 17 TGTGCCACCAGTGCCCTTGGTGGCGGGGGTCGCACAGATACGCAGTATTTT CATSALGGGGRTDTQYF
. TRBJ2-7 . TRBV11-2 15 TGTGCCAGCAGCCGGGGATTCGGGGAAGGCTACGAGCAGTACTTC CASSRGFGEGYEQYF
. TRBJ2-7 . TRBV7-2 14 TGTGCCAGCAGCCCCCCTAGGGGGATTTACGAGCAGTACTTC CASSPPRGIYEQYF
few TRBJ2-5 TRBD1 TRBV5-1 15 TGCGCCAGCAGGACGGGACAGGTGTTCCAAGAGACCCAGTACTTC CASRTGQVFQETQYF
few TRBJ2-6 TRBD1 TRBV12-3/TRBV12-4 18 TGTGCCAGCAGCAAGCCGGGACAGTTTCTCTCTGGGGCCAACGTCCTGACTTTC CASSKPGQFLSGANVLTF
many TRBJ2-3 . TRBV9 15 TGTGCCAGCAGCGTAGCTGCAGGGTACACAGATACGCAGTATTTT CASSVAAGYTDTQYF
. TRBJ2-3 . TRBV4-2 15 TGTGCCAGCAGCCAGACGGGACTGAGCACAGATACGCAGTATTTT CASSQTGLSTDTQYF
. TRBJ2-5 . TRBV15 15 TGTGCCACCAGCAGAAGGGGCCGGTTAATCGAGACCCAGTACTTC CATSRRGRLIETQYF
few TRBJ2-3 TRBD1 TRBV29-1 13 TGCAGCGTTCGGGACAGGGGGCGAAATACGCAGTATTTT CSVRDRGRNTQYF
. TRBJ2-1 . TRBV19 14 TGTGCCAGTAGTATCTCGGGTTCCTACAATGAGCAGTTCTTC CASSISGSYNEQFF
. TRBJ1-5 . TRBV27 13 TGTGCCAGCAGCTGGGACGGCAATCAGCCCCAGCATTTT CASSWDGNQPQHF
few TRBJ1-5 . TRBV7-9 16 TGTGCCAGCAGCTTTTCCCGGGACCGACGCAATCAGCCCCAGCATTTT CASSFSRDRRNQPQHF
few TRBJ2-7 TRBD1 TRBV6-2/TRBV6-3 15 TGTGCCAGCAGTTACCTGGACAGGGGTCTGAACGAGCAGTACTTC CASSYLDRGLNEQYF
few TRBJ2-5 . TRBV10-3 16 TGTGCCATCAGCGCCTCTTTTTTTGGTGGCGAAGAGACCCAGTACTTC CAISASFFGGEETQYF
many TRBJ2-3 . TRBV3-1 16 TGTGCCAGCAGCCAAGATGGGGGGCTCAGCACAGATACGCAGTATTTT CASSQDGGLSTDTQYF
few TRBJ2-2 . TRBV15 16 TGTGCCACCAGCAGAGATCCACCTCGGTCGGCCGGGGAGCTGTTTTTT CATSRDPPRSAGELFF
few TRBJ2-2 . TRBV7-2 13 TGTGCCAGCAGCCGTCTCGGGCCCGGGGAGCTGTTTTTT CASSRLGPGELFF